The present entry profiles one T cell receptor beta chain with its context. The source of the sample is a study of blood T cell repertoires in COVID-19. About the research overall: From the United States, Italy and Spain came samples of acute and convalescent COVID-19. In each case, the material was cDNA or gDNA derived from T cells, B-cell-depleted T cells, or PBMCs.

The CDR3 is 15 amino acids. Trimming left V 1 base short and J 1 base short, with 9 bases between. Germline V gene data show CDR1 as SNHLY and CDR2 as FYNNEI. Per the original methods: Estimates of nucleated cell counts were drawn from the amplification of reference gene primers. Sequencing used immunoSEQ multiplex PCR; TCRdb keeps in-frame clones, though not all of them. D and trimming come from the DNA, and the V and J calls and clone size come from that table. The table has 150,000 to 200,000 clones, 65% to 85% seen once. V and J are TRBV2 and TRBJ2-3; D is unclear. Sequenced sample: peripheral blood. The clonotype comes from a human donor with acute or convalescent COVID-19. The donor label of this sample is uncertain. This CDR3 is CASSEDRLRTDTQYF. The DNA for the CDR3 is TGTGCCAGCAGTGAAGACAGATTACGCACAGATACGCAGTATTTT.